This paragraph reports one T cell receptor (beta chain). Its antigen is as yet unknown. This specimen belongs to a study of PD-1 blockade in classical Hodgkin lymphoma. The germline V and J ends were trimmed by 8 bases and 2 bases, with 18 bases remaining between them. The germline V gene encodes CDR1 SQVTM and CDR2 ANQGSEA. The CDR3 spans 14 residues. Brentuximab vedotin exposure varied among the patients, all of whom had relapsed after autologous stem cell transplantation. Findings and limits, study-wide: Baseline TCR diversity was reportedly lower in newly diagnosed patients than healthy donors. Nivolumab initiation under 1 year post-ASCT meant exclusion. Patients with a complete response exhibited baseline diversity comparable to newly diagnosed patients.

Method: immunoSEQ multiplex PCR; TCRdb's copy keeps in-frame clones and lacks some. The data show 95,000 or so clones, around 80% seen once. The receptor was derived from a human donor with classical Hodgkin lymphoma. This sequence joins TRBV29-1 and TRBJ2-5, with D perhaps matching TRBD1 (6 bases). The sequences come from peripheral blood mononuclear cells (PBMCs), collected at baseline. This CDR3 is CSTLDVGGQETQYF. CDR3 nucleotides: TGCAGCACGCTCGACGTAGGGGGACAAGAGACCCAGTACTTC.